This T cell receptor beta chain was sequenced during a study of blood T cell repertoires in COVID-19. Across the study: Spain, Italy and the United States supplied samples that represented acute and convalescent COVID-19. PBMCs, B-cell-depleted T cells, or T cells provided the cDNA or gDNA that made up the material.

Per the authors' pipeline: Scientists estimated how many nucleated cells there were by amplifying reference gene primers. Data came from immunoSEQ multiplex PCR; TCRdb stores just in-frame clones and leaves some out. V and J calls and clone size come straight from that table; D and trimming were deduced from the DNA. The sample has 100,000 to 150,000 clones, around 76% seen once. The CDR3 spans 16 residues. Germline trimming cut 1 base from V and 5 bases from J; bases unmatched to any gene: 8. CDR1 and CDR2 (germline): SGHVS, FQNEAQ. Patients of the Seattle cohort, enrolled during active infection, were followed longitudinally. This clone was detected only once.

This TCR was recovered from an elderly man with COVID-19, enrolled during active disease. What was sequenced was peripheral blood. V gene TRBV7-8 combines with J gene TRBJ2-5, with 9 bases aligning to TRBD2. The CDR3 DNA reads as TGTGCCAGCAGCTTAGAATCCGCGGGAGGGTGGGAGACCCAGTACTTC. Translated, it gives CASSLESAGGWETQYF. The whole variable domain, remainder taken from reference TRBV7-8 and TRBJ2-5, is GAGVSQSPRYKVAKRGQDVALRCDPISGHVSLFWYQQALGQGPEFLTYFQNEAQLDKSGLPSDRFFAERPEGSVSTLKIQRTQQEDSAVYLCASSLESAGGWETQYFGPGTRLLVL.